Following are 20 T cell receptor beta chains from one sample sequenced in a study of cytomegalovirus exposure and HLA in healthy donors. The PCR had 60 Vbeta and 13 Jbeta primers. Some clones are missing from TCRdb's copy, which holds only in-frame ones; the method was immunoSEQ multiplex PCR. This sample yields more than 200,000 clones, of which about 81% are seen a single time; about 6.4% belongs to the top ten. Material: PBMCs. These receptors were obtained from a man aged 35 to 55 in good health and CMV-seropositive.

The V and J genes are TRBV5-4 and TRBJ2-3, with TRBD2 identical over 7 bases. V lost 1 base to trimming and J lost 4 bases; unmatched junction nucleotides: 6. The length of the CDR3 is 15 residues. Looked up from germline, CDR1 is SGHNT and CDR2 is YYREEE (reference sequence). The CDR3 region is CASSLPSGIADTQYF. CDR3 nucleotides: TGTGCCAGCAGCTTGCCTAGCGGTATTGCAGATACGCAGTATTTT.

V gene TRBV9 combines with J gene TRBJ2-1; D gene ambiguous. From germline, CDR1 is SGDLS and CDR2 YYNGEE. Between the trimmed V and J ends, which lost 0 bases and 7 bases, there was a span of 2 bases. The CDR3 sequence is 11 residues long. In DNA form, the CDR3 reads TGTGCCAGCAGCGTAGCTAATGAGCAGTTCTTC. It is translated as CASSVANEQFF.

J is TRBJ1-1 and V is TRBV10-1; 7 bases fit TRBD1. The CDR3 has 14 amino acids. Germline CDR1 reads WNHNN; CDR2 reads SYGVQD (reference sequence). With V trimmed by 0 bases and J by 5 bases, 3 bases remained unmatched. Here the CDR3 DNA reads TGCGCCAGCAGTGAGTCGACAGGGAGGACTGAAGCTTTCTTT. Translated, it gives CASSESTGRTEAFF.

This chain links TRBV19 with TRBJ2-1, with a tentative D call TRBD1 (6 bases). This CDR3 region has 15 residues. Trimming cost V 4 bases and J 4 bases, with 14 bases left between them. Germline-derived CDR1 and CDR2 are LNHDA and SQIVND (reference sequence). CDR3 DNA sequence: TGTGCCAGTAGTAAGCGACAGGTTAATTACAATGAGCAGTTCTTC. This translates into CASSKRQVNYNEQFF. Full variable domain (remainder filled in from reference TRBV19 and TRBJ2-1): DGGITQSPKYLFRKEGQNVTLSCEQNLNHDAMYWYRQDPGQGLRLIYYSQIVNDFQKGDIAEGYSVSREKKESFPLTVTSAQKNPTAFYLCASSKRQVNYNEQFFGPGTRLTVL.

This rearrangement joins TRBV29-1 to TRBJ2-7, with 7 bases aligning to TRBD1. Germline CDR1 and CDR2: SQVTM and ANQGSEA. The CDR3 runs to 13 residues. Losses at the gene ends were 7 bases for V and 2 bases for J; bases not matched to a gene: 8. CDR3 in DNA: TGCAGCGCTGGGGCAGGGGGAGCCTACGAGCAGTACTTC. Protein product: CSAGAGGAYEQYF.

The chain employs TRBV27 and TRBJ1-1; D remains unclear. The ends were cut back, 6 bases at V and 4 bases at J, with 15 bases in the middle. Germline CDR1 is MNHEY and CDR2 is SMNVEV (reference sequence). The CDR3 loop spans 14 amino acids. CDR3 loop: CASSRILTSTEAFF. CDR3 DNA sequence: TGTGCCAGCAGCCGAATACTTACTTCCACTGAAGCTTTCTTT.

The genes are TRBV6-4 and TRBJ1-2, with D perhaps matching TRBD1 (5 bases). V was cut by 0 bases and J by 7 bases, with 12 bases left in between. From germline, CDR1 is MRHNA and CDR2 SNTAGT. The CDR3 runs to 14 residues. DNA of the CDR3: TGTGCCAGCAGTGACTCGACGTTAAGGGGTGGCTACACCTTC. It encodes CASSDSTLRGGYTF.

This CDR3 is CASSELGRAGGSYNEQFF. DNA of the CDR3: TGCGCCAGCAGTGAGTTGGGAAGAGCGGGAGGGTCCTACAATGAGCAGTTCTTC. The chain links TRBV10-1 to TRBJ2-1, with 10 nucleotides matching TRBD2. Looked up from germline, CDR1 is WNHNN and CDR2 is SYGVQD (reference sequence). Trimming at V came to 1 base and at J to 1 base, leaving 7 bases not matched to a gene. The CDR3 is made up of 18 amino acids.

V usage is TRBV29-1 and J usage is TRBJ1-3; unclear D gene. Germline V lookup: CDR1 SQVTM, CDR2 ANQGSEA. This CDR3 has 14 amino acids. Trimming took off 5 bases at V and 1 base at J, with 12 bases between the two ends. The DNA for the CDR3 is TGCAGCGTTACCTGGCGGGTTTCTGGAAACACCATATATTTT. Amino acid sequence: CSVTWRVSGNTIYF.

This chain links TRBV13 with TRBJ2-7; D remains unclear. The germline V gene encodes CDR1 PRHDT and CDR2 FYEKMQ (reference sequence). CDR3 length: 13 residues. The V gene lost 2 bases and the J gene lost 3 bases, with 8 bases spanning the gap. CDR3 nucleotide sequence: TGTGCCAGCAGCTTAAGGCAGAACTACGAGCAGTACGTC. Protein sequence: CASSLRQNYEQYV.

CDR3 bases: TGTGCCAGCAGTCACAGACAGGGGGCTCTCAGGGAGCAGTACTTC. Its protein product is CASSHRQGALREQYF. The chain is built from TRBV6-5 and TRBJ2-7; 10 positions agree with TRBD1. The CDR3 sequence is 15 residues long. Per the germline V gene, CDR1 is MNHEY and CDR2 is SVGAGI. V trimming: 5 bases; J trimming: 7 bases; junction bases outside the gene matches: 11.

This clone showed up just a few times. The junction does not match germline at one end; this may be a read error. V and J are TRBV7-7 and TRBJ2-5, with 11 bases identical to TRBD1. The CDR3 runs 15 residues. Germline CDR1 and CDR2: SSHAT and FNYEAQ (reference sequence). CDR3 coding DNA: TGTGCTAGCAGTTCCATGGGACAGGGGGTTGGGACCCAGTACTTC. It specifies CASSSMGQGVGTQYF.

This chain uses TRBV27 with TRBJ1-2; possibly TRBD1 for D (5 bases). The germline V gene has CDR1 MNHEY and CDR2 SMNVEV (reference sequence). Trimming shortened V by 7 bases and J by 7 bases, and 16 bases separated the two germline ends. The length of the CDR3 is 13 residues. The CDR3 is CASTTGGMGGYTF. CDR3 nucleotides: TGTGCCAGCACAACGGGGGGGATGGGTGGCTACACCTTC.

The chain couples TRBV7-9 to TRBJ2-5; 9 bases align to TRBD2. The CDR3 has 15 amino acids. CDR1 is SEHNR and CDR2 is FQNEAQ in the germline V gene (reference sequence). V shed 5 bases and J 5 bases; nucleotides not matched to a gene: 9. The CDR3, as DNA: TGTGCCAGCAGCCCGGCGGGAGGGCCCGGGGAGACCCAGTACTTC. It yields the protein CASSPAGGPGETQYF.

The chain recombines TRBV6-4 with TRBJ2-1, with unresolved D. Germline CDR1 is MRHNA and CDR2 is SNTAGT. The germline V and J ends were trimmed by 3 bases and 4 bases, with 7 bases remaining between them. There are 13 residues in the CDR3. The CDR3 region is CASSERLYNEQFF. In nucleotides, the CDR3 is TGTGCCAGCAGTGAGAGGCTTTACAATGAGCAGTTCTTC.

The chain recombines TRBV29-1 with TRBJ1-2; D ambiguous. Germline lookup yields CDR1 SQVTM and CDR2 ANQGSEA. The CDR3 contains 11 residues. The germline V and J ends were trimmed by 5 bases and 1 base, with 5 bases remaining between them. CDR3 sequence: CSVFYNYGYTF. The DNA for the CDR3 is TGCAGCGTTTTCTATAACTATGGCTACACCTTC. The complete variable domain, with remaining parts taken from reference TRBV29-1 and TRBJ1-2, reads SAVISQKPSRDICQRGTSLTIQCQVDSQVTMMFWYRQQPGQSLTLIATANQGSEATYESGFVIDKFPISRPNLTFSTLTVSNMSPEDSSIYLCSVFYNYGYTFGSGTRLTVV.

This chain uses TRBV27 with TRBJ2-1; 7 bases are a match to TRBD1. The V gene end was trimmed by 6 bases and the J gene end by 8 bases; junction bases not matched to a gene: 4. Germline CDR1 and CDR2: MNHEY and SMNVEV (reference sequence). The CDR3 extends over 12 amino acids. DNA for the CDR3: TGTGCCAGCAGCCGACAGGGTCATGAGCAGTTCTTC. It encodes CASSRQGHEQFF.

This clone was detected a few times. The J gene is TRBJ2-7, the V gene TRBV6-5, with D uncertain. The CDR3 contains 11 residues. CDR1 and CDR2 (germline): MNHEY, SVGAGI. Between the trimmed V and J ends, which lost 5 bases and 1 base, there was a span of 3 bases. In DNA form, the CDR3 reads TGTGCCAGCAGTCCTTCCTACGAGCAGTACTTC. Its protein product is CASSPSYEQYF.

In DNA, the CDR3 is TGCGCCAGCAGGACTAGTAGCACAGATACGCAGTATTTT. Translated, it gives CASRTSSTDTQYF. This rearrangement joins TRBV5-1 to TRBJ2-3, with D possibly being TRBD2 (6 bases). Germline CDR1 reads SGHRS; CDR2 reads YFSETQ. This CDR3 spans 13 amino acids. V was cut by 5 bases and J by 0 bases, with 7 bases left in between.

This chain links TRBV6-1 with TRBJ2-3; TRBD1 aligns across 12 bases. The ends lost 8 bases at V and 4 bases at J; junction bases unmatched: 7. The germline gives CDR1 MNHNS, CDR2 SASEGT. This CDR3 is built from 15 residues. DNA of the CDR3: TGTGCCAGCGATTTGGGGACAGGGGGCTCAGATACGCAGTATTTT. Translation: CASDLGTGGSDTQYF.